This T cell receptor beta chain derives from a study of T-cell memory formation after mild COVID-19. Trimming removed 5 bases from V and 3 bases from J, with 8 bases in between. The CDR3 runs to 14 residues. Germline CDR1 reads MGHRA; CDR2 reads YSYEKL. Constant-segment-primed 5'RACE gave TCR alpha and TCR beta cDNA libraries with sample barcodes and UMIs. From the 5' RACE reads, TCRdb called clonotypes with MiXCR, one entry per CDR3 protein. The sample carries approximately 390,000 distinct CDR3 sequences, about 15% recorded once. This clonotype showed up just a few times. Source material: PBMCs or a T cell subset sorted from them (not recorded which). The chain joins TRBV4-1 to TRBJ1-6; D is ambiguous. The receptor comes from a man aged 18-30 years who had mild COVID-19 (a few samples of this study predate the infection). Cell type and time point are not known. In DNA, the CDR3 is TGCGCCAGCAGCGAGTCCGGCTATAATTCACCCCTCCACTTT. Its protein product is CASSESGYNSPLHF.